Described below is a single T cell receptor beta chain sequence and its context. TCRdb's copy holds only in-frame clones and misses some; the assay was immunoSEQ multiplex PCR. The sample holds more than 95,000 clones, around 84% seen once. This CDR3 has 17 amino acids. J was trimmed by 7 bases and V by 8 bases; bases with no gene match: 15. CDR1 and CDR2 (germline): SNHLY, FYNNEI. Time point reported: baseline pretreatment blood. Treatment of the sample: 15 Gy SBRT to primary tumor, nephrectomy 4 weeks later. The source of the sample is a study of radiation and T cells in renal cell carcinoma. V is TRBV2 and J is TRBJ1-6; 9 positions match TRBD1. Sequencing used blood, obtained from a patient whose treatment included radiotherapy and nephrectomy. This receptor was identified in a woman aged 60-75 years with renal cell carcinoma. The CDR3: CASGQGSLGLWNSPLHF. In nucleotides, the CDR3 is TGTGCCAGCGGACAGGGGTCTCTGGGGCTATGGAATTCACCCCTCCACTTT.